Many counts were recorded for the clone carrying this T cell receptor beta chain. Its antigen remains unknown. The V end was cut by 5 bases, the J end by 1 base, with 7 bases between. This CDR3 contains 13 residues. Germline CDR1 reads SGHAT; CDR2 reads FQNNGV. The data were obtained in a study of CD8 T cells in ankylosing spondylitis. Study results and caveats: Disease-linked clones, CD8+, were relatively rare in peripheral blood. Matched ankylosing spondylitis synovial fluid reportedly showed significant enrichment of disease-linked clones. In ankylosing spondylitis blood, a motif of about 8 highly homologous TCR beta variants appeared characteristic.

TCRdb re-analysed the 5' RACE reads in MiXCR, keeping a single row per CDR3 protein. The profile shows about 750,000 distinct CDR3 sequences, roughly 19% of them singletons. This clonotype was obtained from a male donor with ankylosing spondylitis. Sequenced input: blood, either unsorted or a sorted T cell fraction (not recorded which). The chain has TRBV11-2 and TRBJ2-3; D is uncertain. The CDR3 DNA sequence: TGTGCCAGCAGCCCACATCGCACAGATACGCAGTATTTT. Protein: CASSPHRTDTQYF.